One TCR beta chain is described in this entry. Its antigen is not known. Trimming took off 6 bases at V and 3 bases at J, with 14 bases between the two ends. The CDR3 loop spans 14 amino acids. The germline V gene has CDR1 SGHRS and CDR2 YFSETQ. This entry is derived from a study of beta chain features in type 1 diabetes. Whole-study findings and limits: Naive, central memory and Treg TCRB repertoires appeared more alike in patients than in healthy donors.

The whole isolated RNA underwent reverse transcription, so sequencing captured expressed TCRB transcripts. Profiled with immunoSEQ multiplex PCR; TCRdb holds only in-frame clones, not every one. The sample carries fewer than 200,000 clones, over 7.5% recorded once. J is TRBJ2-3 and V is TRBV5-1; the D gene is possibly TRBD1 (5 bases). The sequence derives from a man younger than 35 in good health. The material sequenced was central memory CD4+ T cells from blood. CDR3 coding DNA: TGCGCCAGCAACGAGTCACCAGGGACAGATACGCAGTATTTT. Translation gives CASNESPGTDTQYF.